One and the same sample provided the 27 T cell receptor beta chains below, sequenced in a study of CD4 T cells in relation to SARS-CoV-2 and coronaviruses. CD4+ T cells from unexposed donors were obtained before the COVID-19 pandemic (2011-2018). After around nine days of culture, CD4+ T cells were isolated. These receptors have no known antigen. Assay: immunoSEQ multiplex PCR; the TCRdb copy retains only in-frame clones and omits some. The sample has 9,500 to 12,000 clones, roughly 70% seen once. Source material: CD4+ T cells from PBMCs, cultured in vitro. These receptors all come from a human donor in good health.

The V gene is TRBV11-2, the J gene TRBJ2-3, with 9 bases lining up with TRBD2. The germline CDR1 and CDR2 sequences are SGHAT and FQNNGV. This CDR3 is 14 amino acids long. Losses at the gene ends were 6 bases for V and 4 bases for J; bases not matched to a gene: 5. CDR3 protein: CASSLAGLSDTQYF. The DNA for the CDR3 is TGTGCCAGCAGTCTAGCGGGGCTCTCAGATACGCAGTATTTT.

This clone was counted only a few times. The genes are TRBV2 and TRBJ2-7; no reliable D call. This CDR3 contains 13 residues. Between the trimmed V and J ends, which lost 7 bases and 3 bases, there was a span of 13 bases. Germline CDR1 SNHLY, CDR2 FYNNEI. The CDR3 reads CASKGIRYYEQYF. The CDR3 DNA reads as TGTGCCAGCAAGGGAATCAGGTACTACGAGCAGTACTTC.

The CDR3 loop reads CASSIGGDQETQYF. The CDR3, as DNA: TGTGCCAGTAGTATAGGGGGCGACCAAGAGACCCAGTACTTC. The chain employs TRBV19 and TRBJ2-5, with D possibly TRBD1 on 5 matching bases. The germline gives CDR1 LNHDA, CDR2 SQIVND (reference sequence). There are 14 residues in the CDR3. V was trimmed by 1 base and J by 0 bases, leaving 6 bases between them.

This chain connects TRBV7-9 to TRBJ2-1; tentatively, D is TRBD2 (6 bases). Germline V CDR1 and CDR2: SEHNR, FQNEAQ (reference sequence). Trimming took off 7 bases at V and 6 bases at J, with 19 bases between the two ends. The CDR3 runs 15 residues. The CDR3 sequence is CASTRLAGRANEQFF. DNA for the CDR3: TGTGCCAGCACCCGCCTGGCGGGAAGGGCCAATGAGCAGTTCTTC.

This chain connects TRBV7-3 to TRBJ1-1; D ambiguous. The germline V and J ends were trimmed by 1 base and 3 bases, with 6 bases remaining between them. The CDR3 has 13 amino acids. The V gene's germline CDR1 is SGHTA and CDR2 FQGTGA. The CDR3 protein is CASSLMSYTEAFF. CDR3 sequence (DNA): TGTGCCAGCAGCTTAATGAGTTACACTGAAGCTTTCTTT.

The genes are TRBV11-2 and TRBJ2-3; no clear D. V dropped 0 bases and J dropped 1 base, with 11 bases sitting between them. The CDR3 length is 16 residues. Germline V CDR1 and CDR2: SGHAT, FQNNGV. The CDR3 spells CASSLDFQPGTDTQYF. The CDR3 nucleotides read TGTGCCAGCAGCTTAGATTTCCAGCCAGGCACAGATACGCAGTATTTT.

This clone was detected once. The rearrangement uses TRBV5-1 and TRBJ1-1; no clear D. The V and J ends lost 3 bases and 4 bases respectively, with 13 bases between them. This CDR3 has 14 amino acids. From germline, CDR1 is SGHRS and CDR2 YFSETQ. CDR3 amino acids: CASSSSGRATEAFF. The CDR3, as DNA: TGCGCCAGCAGCTCCTCGGGGAGGGCCACTGAAGCTTTCTTT. Combining the CDR3 with reference TRBV5-1 and TRBJ1-1 gives the whole variable domain KAGVTQTPRYLIKTRGQQVTLSCSPISGHRSVSWYQQTPGQGLQFLFEYFSETQRNKGNFPGRFSGRQFSNSRSEMNVSTLELGDSALYLCASSSSGRATEAFFGQGTRLTVV.

The chain uses TRBV7-2 and TRBJ1-2; 8 bases map to TRBD1. Germline V gene lookup returns CDR1 SGHTA and CDR2 FQGNSA. Unmatched junction bases numbered 8, after V lost 4 bases and J lost 4 bases. This CDR3 has 15 amino acids. The CDR3 coding sequence is TGTGCCAGCAGCTACAAACCGACAGGGGTCTATGGCTACACCTTC. This sequence encodes CASSYKPTGVYGYTF.

The rearrangement joins TRBV5-1 to TRBJ1-5; D remains unclear. Germline loops: CDR1 SGHRS, CDR2 YFSETQ. This CDR3 has 15 amino acids. Trimming took 0 bases from V and 0 from J, leaving 7 bases between them. The CDR3 region is CASSLGIYSNQPQHF. The CDR3 nucleotides are TGCGCCAGCAGCTTGGGGATATATAGCAATCAGCCCCAGCATTTT.

This clone was detected only a few times. V and J are TRBV29-1 and TRBJ1-1; 7 bases are shared with TRBD1. The J segment lost 10 bases and the V segment lost 7 bases, leaving 12 bases of the junction unmatched. The CDR3 loop spans 12 amino acids. The germline V gene has CDR1 SQVTM and CDR2 ANQGSEA. CDR3 protein: CSAGGDRVRAFF. CDR3 nucleotide sequence: TGCAGCGCAGGAGGAGACAGGGTGAGAGCTTTCTTT.

This chain connects TRBV14 to TRBJ1-1; D unresolved. Germline V CDR1 and CDR2: SGHDN, FVKESK. V lost 1 base to trimming and J lost 0 bases, with 9 bases between them. The CDR3 covers 15 residues. The DNA for the CDR3 is TGTGCCAGCAGCCAAGGGCTGGGTCTGAACACTGAAGCTTTCTTT. This translates into CASSQGLGLNTEAFF.

The rearrangement joins TRBV11-2 to TRBJ2-7; maybe TRBD2 (5 bases). Germline V gene sequence: CDR1 SGHAT, CDR2 FQNNGV. This CDR3 is 11 amino acids long. With 5 bases removed from V and 4 bases from J, the gap between germline ends came to 6 bases. The CDR3 protein is CASSPGYEQYF. The DNA of the CDR3 is TGTGCCAGCAGCCCGGGGTACGAGCAGTACTTC.

CDR3: CASSFTGRPYNSPLHF. Here the CDR3 DNA reads TGTGCCAGCAGCTTCACAGGGCGGCCCTATAATTCACCCCTCCACTTT. V and J are TRBV7-2 and TRBJ1-6; possible D gene TRBD1, 6 bases. V was shortened by 3 bases and J by 2 bases, with 11 bases between the two germline ends. The germline CDR1 and CDR2 sequences are SGHTA and FQGNSA. CDR3 length equals 16 residues.

The gene calls are TRBV19 and TRBJ2-5; maybe TRBD1 (6 bases). The CDR3 is 15 amino acids. Trimming shortened V by 6 bases and J by 5 bases, and 19 bases separated the two germline ends. Per the germline V gene, CDR1 is LNHDA and CDR2 is SQIVND (reference sequence). CDR3 in DNA: TGTGCCAGTAGCCAATGGACCGGGACACCGGAGACCCAGTACTTC. Protein product: CASSQWTGTPETQYF.

The genes are TRBV19 and TRBJ2-7; 8 nucleotides match TRBD1. The CDR3 has 14 amino acids. Per germline, CDR1 LNHDA and CDR2 SQIVND (reference sequence). V lost 3 bases to trimming and J lost 5 bases; unmatched junction nucleotides: 6. CDR3: CASSIGQGMDEQYF. CDR3 bases: TGTGCCAGTAGTATTGGACAGGGCATGGACGAGCAGTACTTC. The full variable domain, its missing parts supplied by reference TRBV19 and TRBJ2-7, is DGGITQSPKYLFRKEGQNVTLSCEQNLNHDAMYWYRQDPGQGLRLIYYSQIVNDFQKGDIAEGYSVSREKKESFPLTVTSAQKNPTAFYLCASSIGQGMDEQYFGPGTRLTVT.

The rearrangement joins TRBV7-2 to TRBJ2-1, with 12 bases matching TRBD2. The CDR3 length is 16 residues. V shed 5 bases, J shed 0 bases, and the junction held 2 bases outside the gene matches. Per the germline V gene, CDR1 is SGHTA and CDR2 is FQGNSA. The CDR3 region has the DNA TGTGCCAGCAGCATGACTAGCGGGGGCTCCTACAATGAGCAGTTCTTC. Residues: CASSMTSGGSYNEQFF.

The table lists this clone with a few counts. V and J are TRBV7-8 and TRBJ2-7; D is perhaps TRBD1 or TRBD2 (5 bases each). The length of the CDR3 is 15 residues. Germline V gene lookup returns CDR1 SGHVS and CDR2 FQNEAQ. The V end lost 4 bases, the J end lost 4 bases, and 17 bases lay between the germline ends. The CDR3 sequence is CASSSRDPRGYEQYF. In DNA, the CDR3 is TGTGCCAGCAGCTCCCGGGACCCTAGGGGTTACGAGCAGTACTTC. Based on the CDR3 plus reference TRBV7-8 and TRBJ2-7, the full variable domain is GAGVSQSPRYKVAKRGQDVALRCDPISGHVSLFWYQQALGQGPEFLTYFQNEAQLDKSGLPSDRFFAERPEGSVSTLKIQRTQQEDSAVYLCASSSRDPRGYEQYFGPGTRLTVT.

The rearrangement uses TRBV30 and TRBJ2-7; TRBD1 matches 9 bases. The CDR3 has 15 residues. J gave up 3 bases and V 1 base, and 7 bases lay outside the gene matches. The germline V gene encodes CDR1 GTSNPN and CDR2 SVGIG (reference sequence). CDR3 amino acids: CAWSAIGTGSYEQYF. In nucleotides, the CDR3 is TGTGCCTGGAGTGCGATTGGGACAGGGAGCTACGAGCAGTACTTC.

V is TRBV10-2 and J is TRBJ2-6; 10 bases fit TRBD1. The CDR3 is 16 residues long. Looked up from germline, CDR1 is WSHSY and CDR2 is SAAADI. V gave up 4 bases and J gave up 3 bases; unmatched junction bases: 3. CDR3 nucleotides: TGCGCCAGCAGTGGACAGGGGGCGCTTGGGGCCAACGTCCTGACTTTC. This translates into CASSGQGALGANVLTF.

This clone was observed a handful of times. The gene calls are TRBV6-2 or TRBV6-3 and TRBJ1-5, with a tentative D call TRBD1 (5 bases). Germline V gene lookup returns CDR1 MNHEY and CDR2 SVGEGT. CDR3 length equals 17 residues. Trimming removed 0 bases from V and 7 bases from J, with 19 bases in between. CDR3 loop: CASSYSGSGVGFQPQHF. For the CDR3, the DNA is TGTGCCAGCAGTTACTCGGGCTCGGGGGTCGGATTCCAGCCCCAGCATTTT.

This clone was detected a few times. The J gene is TRBJ1-3, the V gene TRBV4-3, with 7 bases matching TRBD1. Germline V CDR1 and CDR2: LGHNA, YSLEER. V trimming: 0 bases; J trimming: 4 bases; junction bases outside the gene matches: 6. The length of the CDR3 is 16 residues. CDR3: CASSQETTGKGNTIYF. The CDR3 DNA follows: TGCGCCAGCAGCCAAGAGACGACAGGGAAGGGAAACACCATATATTTT.

The CDR3: CAWSPRASSGNTIYF. CDR3 in DNA: TGTGCCTGGAGTCCTAGGGCGAGCTCTGGAAACACCATATATTTT. V and J are TRBV30 and TRBJ1-3; D gene unclear. CDR1 GTSNPN and CDR2 SVGIG come from the germline V gene (reference sequence). Trimming shortened V by 2 bases and J by 0 bases, and 11 bases separated the two germline ends. The CDR3 has 15 residues.

This chain uses TRBV7-2 with TRBJ1-5; TRBD1 agrees at 10 bases. The J segment lost 5 bases and the V segment lost 5 bases, leaving 6 bases of the junction unmatched. From germline, CDR1 is SGHTA and CDR2 FQGNSA. The CDR3 covers 15 residues. CDR3 in DNA: TGTGCCAGCAGCCCCCGGACAGGGGGGGATCAGCCCCAGCATTTT. Amino acids: CASSPRTGGDQPQHF.

The chain is built from TRBV10-3 and TRBJ2-5, with D perhaps matching TRBD1 or TRBD2 (5 bases each). The CDR3 has 13 residues. Trimming took off 2 bases at V and 4 bases at J, with 8 bases between the two ends. The germline V gene has CDR1 ENHRY and CDR2 SYGVKD. This CDR3 reads CAISEGGRETQYF. The CDR3 DNA follows: TGTGCCATCAGTGAGGGGGGACGAGAGACCCAGTACTTC.

The chain carries TRBV5-8 and TRBJ2-4; 7 nucleotides agree with TRBD2. The CDR3 is 15 amino acids. Trimming at V came to 3 bases and at J to 0 bases, leaving 3 bases not matched to a gene. The germline gives CDR1 SGHTS, CDR2 YDEGEE. CDR3 residues: CASSWEGRAKNIQYF. The CDR3 coding sequence is TGTGCCAGCAGCTGGGAGGGAAGAGCCAAAAACATTCAGTACTTC.

This chain's CDR3 is CAIRSNRGEYEAFF. CDR3 in DNA: TGTGCCATCAGGTCGAACAGGGGGGAGTATGAAGCTTTCTTT. The chain carries TRBV10-3 and TRBJ1-1, with TRBD1 matching over 8 bases. Germline V gene data show CDR1 as ENHRY and CDR2 as SYGVKD. Trimming cost V 6 bases and J 7 bases; bases outside gene matches: 10. This CDR3 comprises 14 residues.

A few counts support this clone. The V call is TRBV9, the J call TRBJ2-7; 9 nucleotides align to TRBD1. Germline V gene data show CDR1 as SGDLS and CDR2 as YYNGEE. Trimming removed 3 bases from V and 2 bases from J; junction bases left unmatched: 6. The CDR3 consists of 15 residues. The DNA for the CDR3 is TGTGCCAGCAGCGAGACCGGGACAGGGACCTACGAGCAGTACTTC. This codes for CASSETGTGTYEQYF.